Listed below are T cell receptor beta chains from one sample, sequenced in a study of Ad26.COV2.S vaccination and SARS-CoV-2 variants. Method: immunoSEQ multiplex PCR; TCRdb's copy keeps in-frame clones and lacks some. The sample has 450,000 to 550,000 clones, about 89% seen once. The source material was peripheral blood, sampled in a trial of Ad26.COV2.S vaccine versus placebo. The receptor source for this set is a person aged 18-65 years who received the Ad26.COV2.S COVID-19 vaccine or a placebo. Each CDR3 is given with its conserved first and last residue.

>TRBJ1-6|TRBV27
CASSFGQGNSPLHF
>TRBJ2-7|TRBV7-2
CASSSRRGLMSYEQYF
>TRBJ1-2|TRBV15
CATSRGEDPHTF
>TRBJ1-3|TRBV11-2
CASSYATAGNTIYF
>TRBJ2-7|TRBV15
CATSRPGGSSYEQYF
>TRBJ2-7|TRBV19
CASSHDRDNLYEQYF
>TRBJ2-5|TRBV7-6
CASSAPGSTQYF
>TRBJ2-7|TRBV5-5
CASSLAGLTYEQYF
>TRBJ1-3|TRBV11-2
CASLPGGTGENTIYF
>TRBJ2-4|TRBV27
CASSLSGLGIQYF
>TRBJ1-5|TRBV7-9
CASSLPGQALSQPQHF
>TRBJ1-1|TRBV19
CASSTQTLVTEAFF